This T cell receptor beta chain originates from a study of blood T cell repertoires in COVID-19. The overall study: Samples taken during acute and convalescent COVID-19 were collected in the United States, Italy and Spain.

Germline V CDR1 and CDR2: LNHDA, SQIVND (reference sequence). Trimming took 3 bases from V and 3 from J, leaving 12 bases between them. This CDR3 has 15 amino acids. The data were produced by immunoSEQ multiplex PCR, yet TCRdb's version contains in-frame clones alone and is incomplete. The repertoire includes a few hundred thousand clones, about 88% of them detected once, and about an eighth sits in the top ten. This clonotype originated in a woman in her 70s with COVID-19, enrolled during active disease. The sequenced sample consisted of peripheral blood. The chain has TRBV19 and TRBJ1-5; tentative D call: TRBD1 (5 bases). The CDR3 protein is CASSMGEGYNQPQHF. Here the CDR3 DNA reads TGTGCCAGTAGTATGGGGGAGGGGTACAATCAGCCCCAGCATTTT. Looking up the rest from reference TRBV19 and TRBJ1-5 gives the full variable domain: DGGITQSPKYLFRKEGQNVTLSCEQNLNHDAMYWYRQDPGQGLRLIYYSQIVNDFQKGDIAEGYSVSREKKESFPLTVTSAQKNPTAFYLCASSMGEGYNQPQHFGDGTRLSIL.